The present entry profiles one T cell receptor beta chain with its context. What antigen it recognizes has not been identified. One base away there is no much larger clone; base qualities are not given. The data were taken from a study of blood T cell repertoires in COVID-19 (dated by TCRdb to 2019 to 2021). A note on the overall study: Collaborator samples came from the United States, Italy and Spain and covered acute and convalescent phases of COVID-19. The prospective study material was composed of cDNA or gDNA derived from T cells, B-cell-depleted T cells, or PBMCs. Subjects who had been exposed to COVID-19, were actively infected with it, or had recovered from it provided the deeply sampled blood TCRbeta repertoires that made up the dataset. A freely available public database, intended as a resource for researchers studying the immune response to SARS-CoV-2, is where the repertoires were released. Samples were obtained from the ongoing ImmuneRACE study (first 160 participants) and from 1,254 subjects provided by 6 global collaborators. Nearly every sample came with metadata listing a de-identified subject ID, COVID-19 status, age in years and sex. HLA class I and class II types, where available, came from metadata supplied by the sample provider rather than from assay-based typing. On the study overall, not on this receptor specifically: How much clinical and demographic metadata was included differed by source and by participant, and the metadata was provided uncurated.

TCRbeta CDR3 regions were amplified from genomic DNA by means of the immunoSEQ Assay, a bias-controlled multiplex PCR. The published analysis was carried out like this. Nucleated cell counts per sample were estimated from amplification of reference gene primers within the assay. To quantify the absolute abundance of each unique TCRbeta CDR3 rearrangement, sequence reads were collapsed and filtered. Productive Simpson clonality was computed per sample as the square root of Simpson's diversity index over productive rearrangements. TCRdb provides this immuneACCESS table in a form limited to in-frame rearrangements. Some clones are lacking; in checked studies, under half of them reflect an unresolved V gene, and why the rest are absent is not known. V and J calls plus clone size are reproduced from that table; the DNA served to infer D and trimming. The sample records 150,000 to 200,000 clones, roughly nine tenths of which are singletons. Approximately 2.1% of the sample belongs to the ten largest clones.

A second Seattle source provided samples from volunteer blood donors who had recovered from COVID-19. Each collaborating institution followed its own protocols to collect whole blood in K2EDTA tubes. For TCRbeta analysis, collaborators shipped samples in one of three forms: frozen whole blood, isolated PBMCs, or DNA extracted from either of those sample types. This sequence originates from a man between 18 and 35 years old who had recovered from COVID-19. Source material: peripheral blood.

The CDR3 reads as follows: CATSRDPRGFRSPLHF. The DNA reads TGTGCCACCAGCAGAGATCCCAGGGGGTTCAGATCACCCCTCCACTTT. The rearrangement joined TRBV15 to TRBJ1-6, and TRBD1 aligns with 7 junction nucleotides. CDR3 length: 16 amino acids, cysteine to phenylalanine. Only CDR3 DNA remains: 48 bases, in frame from the first base. CDR1 LNHNV and CDR2 YYDKDF are derived from the germline V gene (reference sequence). V loses 0 bases at its end and J loses 10 bases; junction bases beyond the gene matches: 9.